A single sample is the source of the 30 T cell receptor beta chains below, sequenced in a study of metastatic and nonmetastatic thyroid tumors. No patient had received any treatment before thyroid surgery. TCRdb re-called clones via MiXCR from the PCR reads. Altogether some 21,000 clones are present, roughly 20% being singletons, with the ten largest covering 28%. Sequences were obtained from blood. All receptors come from a female donor with papillary thyroid cancer or a benign thyroid nodule (not recorded which). Some clones in this sample may be carry-over from other donors' samples.

This clone was seen ten or more times. The rearrangement uses TRBV30 and TRBJ2-3; D not certain. Looked up from germline, CDR1 is GTSNPN and CDR2 is SVGIG (reference sequence). The CDR3 spans 13 residues. Trimming removed 4 bases at V and 5 bases at J, with 13 bases between. The CDR3 reads CAWTLISLDTQYF. The CDR3 nucleotides read TGTGCCTGGACGCTCATAAGCCTAGATACGCAGTATTTT.

Many counts were recorded for this clone. The gene calls are TRBV5-5 and TRBJ1-1; D gene unclear. Germline loops: CDR1 SGHKS, CDR2 YYEKEE (reference sequence). V gave up 2 bases and J gave up 4 bases, with 9 bases separating them. The CDR3 spans 13 residues. The CDR3 region is CASSFRQSTEAFF. CDR3 coding DNA: TGTGCCAGCAGCTTCCGGCAGAGCACTGAAGCTTTCTTT.

At least ten counts were recorded for this clone. CDR3 in amino acids: CASLWRPNTEAFF. In DNA, the CDR3 is TGTGCCAGCCTATGGCGGCCGAACACTGAAGCTTTCTTT. V gene TRBV7-9 combines with J gene TRBJ1-1; D not resolved. Germline assignment: CDR1 SEHNR and CDR2 FQNEAQ (reference sequence). The CDR3 spans 13 residues. V lost 8 bases to trimming and J lost 1 base, with 11 bases between them.

The chain recombines TRBV4-1 with TRBJ2-1; 9 bases agree with TRBD1. This CDR3 contains 13 residues. The ends lost 6 bases at V and 13 bases at J; junction bases unmatched: 10. Germline CDR1 is MGHRA and CDR2 is YSYEKL. The CDR3 is CASRDTGGSDQFF. The DNA of the CDR3 is TGCGCCAGCAGGGATACAGGGGGCTCTGATCAGTTCTTC.

The chain couples TRBV2 to TRBJ1-2; no reliable D call. CDR1 is SNHLY, CDR2 FYNNEI, per germline. The CDR3 length is 14 residues. The V gene lost 7 bases and the J gene lost 8 bases, with 20 bases spanning the gap. The DNA of the CDR3 is TGTGCCAGCAAAGCCAACGACATAGGGCACGGCTACACCTTC. This codes for CASKANDIGHGYTF. The whole variable domain, remainder taken from reference TRBV2 and TRBJ1-2, is EPEVTQTPSHQVTQMGQEVILRCVPISNHLYFYWYRQILGQKVEFLVSFYNNEISEKSEIFDDQFSVERPDGSNFTLKIRSTKLEDSAMYFCASKANDIGHGYTFGSGTRLTVV.

Many counts were recorded for this clone. The chain employs TRBV28 and TRBJ2-1; no firm D call. The CDR3 is 16 residues long. Trimming removed 2 bases at V and 5 bases at J, with 16 bases between. Germline CDR1 is MDHEN and CDR2 is SYDVKM. CDR3 nucleotide sequence: TGTGCCAGCAGTTTACAAGGGTTCGATTTTGACAATGAGCAGTTCTTC. Protein sequence: CASSLQGFDFDNEQFF.

The sample holds many counts of this clone. The chain carries TRBV7-9 and TRBJ2-7, with D maybe TRBD1 (6 bases). The CDR3 length is 16 residues. V dropped 3 bases and J dropped 1 base, with 16 bases sitting between them. CDR1 SEHNR and CDR2 FQNEAQ come from the germline V gene (reference sequence). CDR3 amino acids: CASSLGQGASSYEQYF. The CDR3 nucleotides are TGTGCCAGCAGCTTGGGACAAGGGGCCAGTTCCTACGAGCAGTACTTC.

The gene calls are TRBV6-5 and TRBJ1-1; D remains unclear. This CDR3 region has 13 residues. The V end was cut by 3 bases, the J end by 0 bases, with 5 bases between. Germline values: CDR1 MNHEY, CDR2 SVGAGI. The CDR3 DNA reads TGTGCCAGCAGTTATTCCCTGAACACTGAAGCTTTCTTT. It specifies CASSYSLNTEAFF.

This chain uses TRBV19 with TRBJ1-2; tentative D call: TRBD1 (5 bases). The germline CDR1 and CDR2 sequences are LNHDA and SQIVND (reference sequence). The germline V and J ends were trimmed by 2 bases and 6 bases, with 10 bases remaining between them. This CDR3 contains 13 residues. The DNA for the CDR3 is TGTGCCAGTAGTATAATGAGGGGAGATGGCTACACCTTC. Translating it yields CASSIMRGDGYTF.

This clone appeared many times. The rearrangement joins TRBV7-8 to TRBJ2-2; TRBD2 might be the D (7 bases). V was clipped by 5 bases and J by 4 bases, with 17 bases between them. CDR3 length: 16 amino acids. Germline V gene lookup returns CDR1 SGHVS and CDR2 FQNEAQ. This chain's CDR3 is CASSKGRGRRTGELFF. The CDR3 DNA sequence: TGTGCCAGCAGCAAAGGGCGGGGGCGTCGCACCGGGGAGCTGTTTTTT.

The chain couples TRBV19 to TRBJ1-1, with D hard to call. This CDR3 comprises 14 residues. From germline, CDR1 is LNHDA and CDR2 SQIVND (reference sequence). Between the trimmed V and J ends, which lost 6 bases and 1 base, there was a span of 12 bases. Here the CDR3 reads CASRYGGRNTEAFF. CDR3 in DNA: TGTGCCAGTAGGTACGGAGGTCGGAACACTGAAGCTTTCTTT.

This clone was picked up many times. The rearrangement joins TRBV18 to TRBJ2-7; TRBD2 aligns across 13 bases. V was pared by 4 bases and J by 2 bases, with 17 bases of the junction left unmatched. Germline CDR1 and CDR2: KGHSH and LQKENI. This CDR3 contains 20 residues. The CDR3 nucleotides are TGTGCCAGCTCACTCAAAGGGGGGTCGGGACTAGCGGGACCTACCTACGAGCAGTACTTC. It codes for CASSLKGGSGLAGPTYEQYF.

This clone occurred a few times. Its ends do not fully match the called genes, so a read error is possible. This chain links TRBV6-1 with TRBJ1-3; D uncertain. The CDR3 sequence is 11 residues long. The V gene's germline CDR1 is MNHNS and CDR2 SASEGT. Here the CDR3 reads CASTGGDTIYF. CDR3 nucleotides: TGTGCCAGCACAGGTGGAGACACCATATATTTT.

The rearrangement links TRBV18 to TRBJ2-5; D not certain. CDR3 size: 11 residues. The V end was cut by 3 bases, the J end by 3 bases, with 2 bases between. Germline CDR1 KGHSH, CDR2 LQKENI. This CDR3 is CASSPKETQYF. The CDR3 bases are TGTGCCAGCTCACCGAAAGAGACCCAGTACTTC.

The chain couples TRBV4-1 to TRBJ2-7, with D possibly matching TRBD1 (5 bases). The CDR3 consists of 15 residues. The germline CDR1 and CDR2 sequences are MGHRA and YSYEKL. Trimming cost V 0 bases and J 2 bases, with 11 bases left between them. The CDR3 here is CASSQDRTPPYEQYF. The DNA for the CDR3 is TGCGCCAGCAGCCAAGATAGGACACCCCCCTACGAGCAGTACTTC.

On this clone itself: A much more abundant neighbour one base away suggests this may be a read error. The sample carries other DNA sequences with the same CDR3. The V and J genes are TRBV20-1 and TRBJ2-1, with D perhaps TRBD1 (5 bases). V was pared by 2 bases and J by 16 bases, with 18 bases between. The CDR3 spans 12 residues. CDR1 is DFQATT and CDR2 is SNEGSKA in the germline V gene (reference sequence). CDR3 bases: TGCAGTGCTAGAACCGACCAGGGATCGGGTTTCTTC. This encodes CSARTDQGSGFF.

This chain links TRBV6-2 or TRBV6-3 with TRBJ2-7; no definite D call. Germline CDR1 and CDR2: MNHEY and SVGEGT. The CDR3 runs to 13 residues. The germline V and J ends were trimmed by 6 bases and 3 bases, with 12 bases remaining between them. The CDR3 region is CASSWVPCYEQYF. The CDR3 bases are TGTGCCAGCAGCTGGGTGCCTTGCTACGAGCAGTACTTC.

In its sample, this clone was seen a few times. CDR3 sequence reads: CASRHINEQFF. CDR3 nucleotide sequence: TGTGCCAGCAGACATATCAATGAGCAGTTCTTC. The chain employs TRBV2 and TRBJ2-1; no definite D call. Germline loops: CDR1 SNHLY, CDR2 FYNNEI. Trimming shortened V by 6 bases and J by 6 bases, and 6 bases separated the two germline ends. The CDR3 is 11 residues long.

The J gene is TRBJ2-3, the V gene TRBV7-2; D is possibly TRBD2 (6 bases). Trimming removed 6 bases at V and 5 bases at J, with 15 bases between. This CDR3 is 14 amino acids long. Germline V gene sequence: CDR1 SGHTA, CDR2 FQGNSA. CDR3 DNA: TGTGCCAGCAGTCGGAGGGCCGTCATAGATACGCAGTATTTT. It codes for CASSRRAVIDTQYF.

This clone is medium-sized. The chain joins TRBV19 to TRBJ2-5; D is unclear. This CDR3 is 11 amino acids long. V lost 3 bases and J 5 bases, leaving 4 bases between the germline ends. Looked up from germline, CDR1 is LNHDA and CDR2 is SQIVND (reference sequence). The CDR3 here is CASSIYETQYF. Written as DNA, the CDR3 is TGTGCCAGTAGTATTTACGAGACCCAGTACTTC.

The rearrangement links TRBV10-1 to TRBJ2-1; D might be TRBD2 (6 bases). The CDR3 consists of 13 residues. Per germline, CDR1 WNHNN and CDR2 SYGVQD (reference sequence). Trimming cost V 4 bases and J 16 bases, with 20 bases left between them. The CDR3, as DNA: TGCGCCAGCAGTGCCCTACTAGCAAGTTCTCATTTCTTC. Its protein product is CASSALLASSHFF.

This clone was seen many times. V and J are TRBV7-2 and TRBJ2-2; TRBD1 is a possible D gene (6 bases). The V end was cut by 4 bases, the J end by 1 base, with 10 bases between. CDR3 size: 15 residues. CDR1 and CDR2 (germline): SGHTA, FQGNSA. This CDR3 is CASSYTGWNTGELFF. CDR3 nucleotides: TGTGCCAGCAGCTATACAGGGTGGAACACCGGGGAGCTGTTTTTT.

This clone was detected only a few times. The chain carries TRBV6-2 or TRBV6-3 and TRBJ1-5; tentatively, D is TRBD1 (5 bases). This CDR3 region has 17 residues. Germline CDR1 MNHEY, CDR2 SVGEGT. The ends were cut back, 6 bases at V and 0 bases at J, with 18 bases in the middle. The CDR3 sequence: CASSRWAGDNSNQPQHF. The CDR3 DNA reads TGTGCCAGCAGCCGGTGGGCGGGGGATAATAGCAATCAGCCCCAGCATTTT.

The rearrangement links TRBV6-6 to TRBJ2-7; the D gene could be TRBD1 or TRBD2 (5 bases each). V lost 2 bases to trimming and J lost 7 bases, with 18 bases between them. Germline CDR1 reads MNHNY; CDR2 reads SVGAGI (reference sequence). The CDR3 consists of 15 residues. Written as DNA, the CDR3 is TGTGCCAGCAGTTACCGGGACCCCTCGGTTAATGAGCAGTACTTC. This codes for CASSYRDPSVNEQYF.

In this sample, this clone turned up many times. The V gene is TRBV5-1, the J gene TRBJ2-5, with D unclear. CDR1 and CDR2 (germline): SGHRS, YFSETQ. V lost 0 bases and J 4 bases, leaving 1 base between the germline ends. The CDR3 loop spans 11 amino acids. This CDR3 is CASSLAETQYF. CDR3 in DNA: TGCGCCAGCAGCTTGGCAGAGACCCAGTACTTC.

This clone was counted ten times or more. The chain couples TRBV7-2 to TRBJ2-2; 14 positions match TRBD2. The germline V gene encodes CDR1 SGHTA and CDR2 FQGNSA. J lost 4 bases, V lost 3 bases, and 7 bases had no gene match. There are 18 residues in the CDR3. For the CDR3, the DNA is TGTGCCAGCAGCTTTGGGACTAGCGGGAGTTGGGGCACCGGGGAGCTGTTTTTT. This sequence encodes CASSFGTSGSWGTGELFF.

In this sample, this clone turned up many times. The V gene is TRBV30, the J gene TRBJ2-2, with D tentatively TRBD2 (5 bases). V lost 2 bases and J 6 bases, leaving 13 bases between the germline ends. This CDR3 region has 14 residues. From germline, CDR1 is GTSNPN and CDR2 SVGIG (reference sequence). DNA of the CDR3: TGTGCCTGGAGTCCGGACTTCGTGTCCGGGGAGCTGTTTTTT. Its translation: CAWSPDFVSGELFF.

This clone is medium-sized in the sample. The V gene is TRBV4-2, the J gene TRBJ2-3; 10 nucleotides match TRBD2. Looked up from germline, CDR1 is LGHNA and CDR2 is YNFKEQ. V lost 3 bases and J lost 0; bases outside the gene matches: 3. The CDR3 totals 16 residues. The CDR3 sequence: CASSQSSGSSTDTQYF. CDR3 bases: TGTGCCAGCAGCCAGTCTAGCGGGAGTAGCACAGATACGCAGTATTTT.

The chain joins TRBV28 to TRBJ2-7; D is uncertain. The germline V gene has CDR1 MDHEN and CDR2 SYDVKM. The CDR3 covers 13 residues. Trimming removed 8 bases from V and 0 bases from J, with 11 bases in between. The CDR3 loop reads CASSYSSSYEQYF. CDR3 sequence (DNA): TGTGCCAGCTCGTACAGTTCCTCCTACGAGCAGTACTTC.

In its sample, this clone is medium-sized. V and J are TRBV6-1 and TRBJ1-5; D is undetermined. This CDR3 spans 15 amino acids. Germline CDR1 is MNHNS and CDR2 is SASEGT. The V end lost 7 bases, the J end lost 0 bases, and 13 bases lay between the germline ends. The CDR3, as DNA: TGTGCCAGCATCCCGGACGGCTATAGCAATCAGCCCCAGCATTTT. It encodes CASIPDGYSNQPQHF.